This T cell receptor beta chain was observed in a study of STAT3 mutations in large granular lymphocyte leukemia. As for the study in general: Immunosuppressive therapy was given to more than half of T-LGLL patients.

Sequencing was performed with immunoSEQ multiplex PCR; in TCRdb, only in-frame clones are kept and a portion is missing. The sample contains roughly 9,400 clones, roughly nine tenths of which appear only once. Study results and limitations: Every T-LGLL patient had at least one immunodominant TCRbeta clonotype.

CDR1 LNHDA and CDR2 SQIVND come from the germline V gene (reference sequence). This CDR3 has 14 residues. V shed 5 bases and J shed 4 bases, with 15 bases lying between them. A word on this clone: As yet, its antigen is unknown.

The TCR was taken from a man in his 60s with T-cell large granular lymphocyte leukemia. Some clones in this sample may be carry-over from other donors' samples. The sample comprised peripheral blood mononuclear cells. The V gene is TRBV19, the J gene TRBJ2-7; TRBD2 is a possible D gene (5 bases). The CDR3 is CASSYGPSGYEQYF. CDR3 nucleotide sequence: TGTGCCAGTAGTTACGGCCCGAGCGGTTACGAGCAGTACTTC.